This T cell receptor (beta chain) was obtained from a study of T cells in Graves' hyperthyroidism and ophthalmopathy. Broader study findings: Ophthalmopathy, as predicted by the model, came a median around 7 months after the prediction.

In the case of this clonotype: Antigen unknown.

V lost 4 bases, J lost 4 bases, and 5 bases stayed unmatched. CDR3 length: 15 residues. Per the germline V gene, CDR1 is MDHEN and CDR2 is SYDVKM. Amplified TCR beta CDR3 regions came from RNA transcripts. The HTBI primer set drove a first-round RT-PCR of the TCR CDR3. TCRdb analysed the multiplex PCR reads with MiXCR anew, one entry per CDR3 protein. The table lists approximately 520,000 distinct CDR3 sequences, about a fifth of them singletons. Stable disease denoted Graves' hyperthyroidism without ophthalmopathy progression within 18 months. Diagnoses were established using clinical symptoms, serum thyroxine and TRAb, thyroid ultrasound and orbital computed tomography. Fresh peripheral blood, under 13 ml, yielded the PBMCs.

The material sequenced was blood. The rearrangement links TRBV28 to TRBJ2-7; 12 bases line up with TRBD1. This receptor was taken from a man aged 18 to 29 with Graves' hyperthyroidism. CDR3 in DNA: TGTGCCAGCAGTTCGGGACAGGGGGCCCCTTACGAGCAGTACTTC. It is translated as CASSSGQGAPYEQYF.